This note documents a single TCR beta chain sequence. TCRdb processed the 5' RACE reads again and assigns one entry to each CDR3 protein, with no DNA. The sample holds around 470,000 distinct CDR3 sequences. This record belongs to a study of T cells expressing NK-cell markers. The CDR3 is made up of 12 amino acids. This TCR derives from a woman in her fifties or sixties in good health. Sequencing input: blood T cells: a sorted CD56 or NKG2C T cell subset, CD4+ or CD8+ T cells, or bulk PBMC T cells (not recorded which). The V call is TRBV12-3 or TRBV12-4, the J call TRBJ2-1. The chain's CDR3 is CASSLSLGEQFF.